This T cell receptor beta chain was captured by sequencing in a study of T cell responses to AZD1222 COVID-19 vaccine. Losses at the gene ends were 1 base for V and 8 bases for J; bases not matched to a gene: 9. Germline V gene sequence: CDR1 SGHTA, CDR2 FQGNSA. There are 15 residues in the CDR3. Sequenced by immunoSEQ multiplex PCR; TCRdb stores in-frame clones only, minus some. The sample shows about 200,000 clones, approximately 93% of them seen only once. V gene TRBV7-2 combines with J gene TRBJ2-3; 7 bases map to TRBD2. The TCR comes from an adult who received the AZD1222 COVID-19 vaccine. The sample was peripheral blood, taken 28 days after the second AZD1222 dose. The CDR3 reads CASSLGREGQGTQYF. CDR3 coding DNA: TGTGCCAGCAGCTTAGGGAGGGAGGGCCAAGGTACGCAGTATTTT. Looking up the rest from reference TRBV7-2 and TRBJ2-3 gives the full variable domain: GAGVSQSPSNKVTEKGKDVELRCDPISGHTALYWYRQSLGQGLEFLIYFQGNSAPDKSGLPSDRFSAERTGGSVSTLTIQRTQQEDSAVYLCASSLGREGQGTQYFGPGTRLTVL.